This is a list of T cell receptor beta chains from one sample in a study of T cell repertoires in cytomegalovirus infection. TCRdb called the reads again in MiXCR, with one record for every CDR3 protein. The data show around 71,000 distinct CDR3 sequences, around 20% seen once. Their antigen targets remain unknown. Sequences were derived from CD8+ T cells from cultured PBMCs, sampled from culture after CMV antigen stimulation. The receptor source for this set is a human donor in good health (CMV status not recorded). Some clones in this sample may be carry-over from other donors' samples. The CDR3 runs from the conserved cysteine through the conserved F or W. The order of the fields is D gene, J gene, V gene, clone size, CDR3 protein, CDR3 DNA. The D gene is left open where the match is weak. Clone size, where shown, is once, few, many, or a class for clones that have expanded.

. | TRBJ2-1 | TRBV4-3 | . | CASSQGTARNNEQFF | TGCGCCAGCAGCCAAGGGACAGCGAGAAACAATGAGCAGTTCTTC
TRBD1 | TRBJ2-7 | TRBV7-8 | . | CASSSRQGPEQYF | TGTGCCAGCAGCTCACGACAGGGGCCCGAGCAGTACTTC
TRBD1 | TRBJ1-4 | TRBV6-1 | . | CASNTGTGVGKLFF | TGTGCCAGCAATACCGGGACAGGGGTAGGAAAACTGTTTTTT
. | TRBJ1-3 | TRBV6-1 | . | CASSEATPRSGNTIYF | TGTGCCAGCAGTGAAGCGACGCCTAGATCTGGAAACACCATATATTTT
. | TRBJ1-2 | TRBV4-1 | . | CASSHRQLTNYGYTF | TGCGCCAGCAGCCACCGACAGCTAACTAACTATGGCTACACCTTC
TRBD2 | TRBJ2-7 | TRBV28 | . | CASSLVGLASTYEQYF | TGTGCCAGCAGTTTAGTCGGACTAGCGTCGACCTACGAGCAGTACTTC
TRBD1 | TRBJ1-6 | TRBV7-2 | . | CASSLAGTGGRDSPLHF | TGTGCCAGCAGCCTCGCAGGGACAGGGGGCCGGGATTCACCCCTCCACTTT
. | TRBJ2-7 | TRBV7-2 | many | CASSTSGPSREQYF | TGTGCCAGCAGCACATCCGGGCCGTCTCGCGAGCAGTACTTC
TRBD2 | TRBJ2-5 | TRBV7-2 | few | CASSIERGTKETQYF | TGTGCCAGCAGCATAGAGCGGGGTACGAAAGAGACCCAGTACTTC
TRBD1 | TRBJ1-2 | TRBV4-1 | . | CASSQEGQGAYGYTF | TGCGCCAGCAGCCAAGAAGGACAGGGGGCCTATGGCTACACCTTC
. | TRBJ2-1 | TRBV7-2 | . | CASSLNRKVNEQFF | TGTGCCAGCAGCTTAAACAGGAAGGTCAATGAGCAGTTCTTC
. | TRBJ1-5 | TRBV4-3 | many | CASSQAGAQPQHF | TGCGCCAGCAGCCAAGCGGGGGCCCAGCCCCAGCATTTT
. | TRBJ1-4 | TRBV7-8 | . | CASSPGFNEKLFF | TGTGCCAGCAGCCCGGGATTTAATGAAAAACTGTTTTTT
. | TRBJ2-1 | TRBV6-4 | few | CASSDTDRSSYNEQFF | TGTGCCAGCAGTGATACCGACAGGAGCTCCTACAATGAGCAGTTCTTC
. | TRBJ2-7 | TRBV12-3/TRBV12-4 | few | CASSLLALPYEQYF | TGTGCCAGCAGTTTACTAGCGCTCCCCTACGAGCAGTACTTC
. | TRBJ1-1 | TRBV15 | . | CATSRATVKGAFF | TGTGCCACCAGCAGAGCGACGGTGAAGGGAGCTTTCTTT
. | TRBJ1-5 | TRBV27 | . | CASSFGRSLDQPQHF | TGTGCCAGCAGTTTTGGGAGATCCCTGGATCAGCCCCAGCATTTT
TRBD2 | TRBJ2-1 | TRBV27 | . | CASNLLSGAPYNEQFF | TGTGCCAGCAACCTTCTTAGCGGGGCACCCTACAATGAGCAGTTCTTC
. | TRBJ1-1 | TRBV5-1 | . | CASSNGRKNTEAFF | TGCGCCAGCAGCAACGGACGGAAGAACACTGAAGCTTTCTTT
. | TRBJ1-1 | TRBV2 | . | CASISQLTEAFF | TGTGCCAGCATTTCACAGTTAACTGAAGCTTTCTTT
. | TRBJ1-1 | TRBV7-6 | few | CASIQPREAFF | TGTGCCAGCATCCAGCCCCGAGAAGCTTTCTTT
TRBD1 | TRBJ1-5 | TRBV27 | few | CASSPLRQGSNQPQHF | TGTGCCAGCAGTCCTCTCCGACAGGGTAGCAATCAGCCCCAGCATTTT
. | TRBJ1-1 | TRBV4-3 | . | CASSQDGRLNTEAFF | TGCGCCAGCAGCCAAGATGGTCGTTTGAACACTGAAGCTTTCTTT